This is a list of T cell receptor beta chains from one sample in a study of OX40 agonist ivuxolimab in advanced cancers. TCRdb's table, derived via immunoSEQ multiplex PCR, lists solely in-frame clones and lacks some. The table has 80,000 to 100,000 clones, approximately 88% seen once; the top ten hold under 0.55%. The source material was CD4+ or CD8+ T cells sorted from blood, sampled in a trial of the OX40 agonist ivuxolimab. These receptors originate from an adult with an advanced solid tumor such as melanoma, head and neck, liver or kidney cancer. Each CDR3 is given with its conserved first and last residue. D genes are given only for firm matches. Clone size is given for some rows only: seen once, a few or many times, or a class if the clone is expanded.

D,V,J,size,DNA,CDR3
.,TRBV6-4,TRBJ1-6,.,TGTGCCAGCAGCGTCGGGGTGCGTAATTCACCCCTCCACTTT,CASSVGVRNSPLHF
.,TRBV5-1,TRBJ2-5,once,TGCGCCAGCAGCTTAGGACAGCAAGAGACCCAGTACTTC,CASSLGQQETQYF
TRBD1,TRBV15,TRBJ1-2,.,TGTGCCACCAGCGGCGGGACAGGGGCCTTTAGCTACACCTTC,CATSGGTGAFSYTF
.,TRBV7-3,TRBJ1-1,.,TGTGCCAGCAGCAGAGAAGGGGCGAGCACTGAAGCTTTCTTT,CASSREGASTEAFF
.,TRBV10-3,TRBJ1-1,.,TGTGCCATCAGTGATCAGTCCCAAAACACTGAAGCTTTCTTT,CAISDQSQNTEAFF
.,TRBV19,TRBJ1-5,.,TGTGCCAGTAGTATTAGGGGGACGGCACGAGTAAATCAGCCCCAGCATTTT,CASSIRGTARVNQPQHF
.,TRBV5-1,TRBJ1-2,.,TGCGCCAGCAGCCAGTCAGGTCTGAACTATGGCTACACCTTC,CASSQSGLNYGYTF
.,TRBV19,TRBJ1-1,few,TGTGCCAGTAGCCCCCCACGCCAAACCCTCAACACTGAAGCTTTCTTT,CASSPPRQTLNTEAFF
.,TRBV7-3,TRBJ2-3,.,TGTGCCAGCAGCCCCCATACTACTAGCACAGATACGCAGTATTTT,CASSPHTTSTDTQYF
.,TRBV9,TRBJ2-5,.,TGTGCCAGCTCTAGGACACAACAAGAGACCCAGTACTTC,CASSRTQQETQYF
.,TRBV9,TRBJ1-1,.,TGTGCCAGCAGCGTAGAGTACCGCACTGAAGCTTTCTTT,CASSVEYRTEAFF
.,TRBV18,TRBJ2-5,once,TGTGCCAGCTTCCCATCCCGGTCCCAAGAGACCCAGTACTTC,CASFPSRSQETQYF
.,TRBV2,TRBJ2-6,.,TGTGCCAGCAGTGATTCGCCTGGGGCCAACGTCCTGACTTTC,CASSDSPGANVLTF
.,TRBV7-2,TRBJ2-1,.,TGTGCCAGCAGCTTAGTAGGGGGAAGTGAGCAGTTCTTC,CASSLVGGSEQFF
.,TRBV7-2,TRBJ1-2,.,TGTGCCAGCAGCTTAGTGGCAGGGAACTATGGCTACACCTTC,CASSLVAGNYGYTF
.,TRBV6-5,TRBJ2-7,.,TGTGCCAGCAGTTATATGGGCGAGCAGTACTTC,CASSYMGEQYF
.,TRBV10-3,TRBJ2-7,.,TGTGCCATCAGTGAGTCCGGGCGGTATTACGAGCAGTACTTC,CAISESGRYYEQYF
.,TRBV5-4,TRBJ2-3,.,TGTGCCAGCAGCATTAGCGGCGTTAGCACAGATACGCAGTATTTT,CASSISGVSTDTQYF
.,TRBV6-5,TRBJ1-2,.,TGTGCCAGCAGCCCCCGGCGGACCATTAACTATGGCTACACCTTC,CASSPRRTINYGYTF
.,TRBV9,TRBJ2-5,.,TGTGCCAGCAGCGTAGGGGGCGGAGGAGAGACCCAGTACTTC,CASSVGGGGETQYF
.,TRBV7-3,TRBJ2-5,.,TGTGCCAGCAGCTTAAGTAGTGGGGGGACCCAAGAGACCCAGTACTTC,CASSLSSGGTQETQYF
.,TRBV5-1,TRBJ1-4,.,TGCGCCAGCAGCTTGGAGGCGGGTTCTAATGAAAAACTGTTTTTT,CASSLEAGSNEKLFF
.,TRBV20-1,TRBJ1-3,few,TGCAGTTCCACCTCGGGAAACACCATATATTTT,CSSTSGNTIYF
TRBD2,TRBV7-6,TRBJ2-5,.,TGTGCCAGCAGCCCGGGCCTGGGAGTAGCGGGCCTCCAAGAGACCCAGTACTTC,CASSPGLGVAGLQETQYF
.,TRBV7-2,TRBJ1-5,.,TGTGCCAGCAGCTACTTCGAAGGGGTTCCCCAGCATTTT,CASSYFEGVPQHF
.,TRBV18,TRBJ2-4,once,TGTGCCAGCTCACCAAGTCGACGGTTAGGGACAAGGTTAGCCAAAAACATTCAGTACTTC,CASSPSRRLGTRLAKNIQYF
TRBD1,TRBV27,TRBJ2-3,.,TGTGCCAGCAGGTCTCCAGGGGGAACGCAGTATTTT,CASRSPGGTQYF
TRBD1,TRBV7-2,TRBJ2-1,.,TGTGCCAGCAGCTCTCGGACAGGTAGAATAGGGAATGAGCAGTTCTTC,CASSSRTGRIGNEQFF
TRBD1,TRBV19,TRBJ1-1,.,TGTGCCAGTAGGGACGACAGGGCGCCAGGAGCTTTCTTT,CASRDDRAPGAFF
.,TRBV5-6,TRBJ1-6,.,TGTGCCAGCAGCTTATGGGGTCCTGTTCGGGATTTGAATTCACCCCTCCACTTT,CASSLWGPVRDLNSPLHF
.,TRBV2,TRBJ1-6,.,TGTGCCAGCAGACGGGACGGAGCCAATTCACCCCTCCACTTT,CASRRDGANSPLHF
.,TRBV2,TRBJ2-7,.,TGTGCCAGCTCGGGCCACGGGTACGCCTACGAGCAGTACTTC,CASSGHGYAYEQYF
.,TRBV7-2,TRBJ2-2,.,TGTGCCAGCAGCCCACAGGGTTATGTGGCCGGGGAGCTGTTTTTT,CASSPQGYVAGELFF
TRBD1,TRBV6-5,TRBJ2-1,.,TGTGCCAGCAGTTCCCAGGGGGCGAAGCGCAATGAGCAGTTCTTC,CASSSQGAKRNEQFF
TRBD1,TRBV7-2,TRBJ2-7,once,TGTGCCAGCAGCCCTCCCGGGACAGGGGTTCGTGAGCAGTACTTC,CASSPPGTGVREQYF
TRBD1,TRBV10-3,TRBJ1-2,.,TGTGCCACAAGGATACAGGGGGACTATGGCTACACCTTC,CATRIQGDYGYTF